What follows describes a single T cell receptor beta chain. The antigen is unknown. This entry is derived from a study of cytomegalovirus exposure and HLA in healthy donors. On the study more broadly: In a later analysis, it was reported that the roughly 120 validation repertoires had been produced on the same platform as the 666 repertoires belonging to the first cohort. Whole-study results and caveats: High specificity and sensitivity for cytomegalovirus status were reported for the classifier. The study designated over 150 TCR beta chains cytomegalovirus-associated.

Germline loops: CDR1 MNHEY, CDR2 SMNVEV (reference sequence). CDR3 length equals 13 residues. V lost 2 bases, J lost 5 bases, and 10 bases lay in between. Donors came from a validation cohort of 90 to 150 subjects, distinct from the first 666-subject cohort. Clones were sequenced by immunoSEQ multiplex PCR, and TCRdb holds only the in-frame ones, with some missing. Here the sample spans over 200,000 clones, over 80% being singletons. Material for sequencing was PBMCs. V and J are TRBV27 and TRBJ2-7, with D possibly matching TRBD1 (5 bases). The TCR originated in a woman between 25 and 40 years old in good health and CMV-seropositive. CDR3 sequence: CASSLRRRDEQYF. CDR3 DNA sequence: TGTGCCAGCAGTTTAAGGCGCAGGGACGAGCAGTACTTC.